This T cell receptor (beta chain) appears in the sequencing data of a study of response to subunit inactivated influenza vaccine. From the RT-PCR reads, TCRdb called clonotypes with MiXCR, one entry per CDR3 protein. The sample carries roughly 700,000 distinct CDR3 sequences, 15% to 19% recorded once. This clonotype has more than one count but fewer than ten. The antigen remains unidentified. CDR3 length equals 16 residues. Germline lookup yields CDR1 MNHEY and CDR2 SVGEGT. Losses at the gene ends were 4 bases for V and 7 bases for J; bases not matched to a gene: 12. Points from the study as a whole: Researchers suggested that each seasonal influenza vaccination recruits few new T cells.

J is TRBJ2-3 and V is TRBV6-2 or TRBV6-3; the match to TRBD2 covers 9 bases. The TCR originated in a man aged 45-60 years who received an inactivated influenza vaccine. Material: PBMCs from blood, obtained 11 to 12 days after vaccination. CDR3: CASSFLAGTQLNTQYF. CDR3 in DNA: TGTGCCAGCAGTTTCCTAGCGGGGACCCAGCTGAATACGCAGTATTTT.